Listed here are 3 T cell receptor beta chains from one sample, sequenced in a study of shared clonotypes between healthy human individuals. Repertoires were generated with immunoSEQ multiplex PCR, while TCRdb's copy carries only in-frame clones and drops some. The sample includes about 490,000 clones, over 65% of them seen just once. Sample: PBMCs. The receptors were sampled from a woman aged 40 to 50 in good health. Some clones in this sample may be carry-over from other donors' samples.

V usage is TRBV27 and J usage is TRBJ2-7, with D hard to call. There are 15 residues in the CDR3. V gave up 3 bases and J gave up 2 bases, with 14 bases separating them. CDR1 is MNHEY, CDR2 SMNVEV, per germline (reference sequence). DNA of the CDR3: TGTGCCAGCAGTTTTTCGCAACTAATTCCCTACGAGCAGTACTTC. Translating it yields CASSFSQLIPYEQYF.

The V call is TRBV7-2, the J call TRBJ2-3; perhaps TRBD2 as D (6 bases). Trimming left V 1 base short and J 0 bases short, with 11 bases between. CDR1 is SGHTA, CDR2 FQGNSA, per germline. The CDR3 contains 16 residues. The CDR3 reads CASSLVSGSSTDTQYF. CDR3 in DNA: TGTGCCAGCAGCTTAGTTAGCGGTTCTAGCACAGATACGCAGTATTTT.

This chain joins TRBV5-4 and TRBJ2-2; D call uncertain. The CDR3 totals 15 residues. V was cut by 0 bases and J by 1 base, with 7 bases left in between. CDR1 and CDR2 from the germline V gene are SGHNT and YYREEE (reference sequence). CDR3 coding DNA: TGTGCCAGCAGCTTGGACCAGATGAACACCGGGGAGCTGTTTTTT. Its translation is CASSLDQMNTGELFF.